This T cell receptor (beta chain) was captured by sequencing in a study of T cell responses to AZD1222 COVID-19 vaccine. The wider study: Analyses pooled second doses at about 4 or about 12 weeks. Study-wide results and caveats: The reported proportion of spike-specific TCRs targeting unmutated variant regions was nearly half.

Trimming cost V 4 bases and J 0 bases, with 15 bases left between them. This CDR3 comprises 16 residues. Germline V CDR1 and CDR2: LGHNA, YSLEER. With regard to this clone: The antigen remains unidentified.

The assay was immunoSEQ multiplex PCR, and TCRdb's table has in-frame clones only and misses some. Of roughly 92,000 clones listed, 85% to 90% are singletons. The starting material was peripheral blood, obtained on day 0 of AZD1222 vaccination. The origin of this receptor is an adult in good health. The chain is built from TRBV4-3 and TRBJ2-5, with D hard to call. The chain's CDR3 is CASSPRPRAYQETQYF. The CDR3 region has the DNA TGCGCCAGCAGCCCGAGACCGAGAGCGTACCAAGAGACCCAGTACTTC.